A selection of T cell receptor beta chains follows, all from one sample in a study of CD8 T cells in ankylosing spondylitis. MiXCR was run by TCRdb on the 5' RACE reads, yielding one entry per CDR3 protein. The data hold around 150,000 distinct CDR3 sequences, with roughly 10% observed a single time. Sequencing used blood, either unsorted or a sorted T cell fraction (not recorded which). Every receptor here comes from a female donor with ankylosing spondylitis or in good health (not recorded which). Both conserved end residues are part of each CDR3. The D gene is left open where the match is weak. Clone size is not always given. Where it is, it says once, few, many or a class for expanded clones.

D gene | J gene | V gene | clone size | CDR3 protein | CDR3 DNA
. | TRBJ1-5 | TRBV4-2 | many | CASSQDVQGSQPQHF | TGTGCCAGCAGCCAAGACGTACAGGGCTCTCAGCCCCAGCATTTT
. | TRBJ2-2 | TRBV5-1 | . | CASSLGATGELFF | TGCGCCAGCAGCTTGGGGGCTACCGGGGAGCTGTTTTTT
. | TRBJ1-1 | TRBV7-3 | many | CASSSSAFTEAFF | TGTGCCAGCAGCTCAAGCGCTTTCACTGAAGCTTTCTTT
TRBD1 | TRBJ1-1 | TRBV5-1 | many | CASDTGTGVRTEAFF | TGCGCCAGCGATACCGGGACAGGGGTACGCACTGAAGCTTTCTTT
. | TRBJ2-7 | TRBV18 | many | CASSLQQGNRLNEQYF | TGTGCCAGCTCTCTACAGCAAGGAAACCGCCTAAACGAGCAGTACTTC
. | TRBJ2-7 | TRBV28 | many | CASSDQARAHEQYF | TGTGCCAGCAGTGATCAGGCAAGGGCCCACGAGCAGTACTTC
. | TRBJ2-7 | TRBV29-1 | many | CSVETTSIKAGLLGYEQYF | TGCAGCGTTGAGACAACCTCTATTAAAGCCGGCCTCCTGGGGTACGAGCAGTACTTC
. | TRBJ1-2 | TRBV20-1 | many | CSAGLGGYTF | TGCAGTGCTGGACTGGGAGGCTACACCTTC
. | TRBJ2-3 | TRBV20-1 | many | CSAPRPNPDTQYF | TGCAGTGCCCCCCGCCCGAACCCAGATACGCAGTATTTT
. | TRBJ2-1 | TRBV11-1 | many | CASSLALGNYNEQFF | TGTGCCAGCAGCTTAGCGCTGGGAAATTACAATGAGCAGTTCTTC
. | TRBJ2-5 | TRBV10-3 | . | CAISEPDRNQETQYF | TGTGCCATCAGTGAGCCGGACAGAAACCAAGAGACCCAGTACTTC